Below, 29 T cell receptor beta chains from the same sample are listed, as sequenced in a study of vaccination effects on CD4 cells after COVID-19. Their specific antigens are unknown. Sequenced by immunoSEQ multiplex PCR; TCRdb stores in-frame clones only, minus some. The table has just under 60,000 clones, around 82% seen once. Expansion with viral peptide pools was applied to antigen-specific CD4+ T cells by the ViraFEST assay prior to sequencing. Once cultured for 9 to 11 days, the cells underwent separation to obtain CD4+ T cells. Of the BNT162b2 and mRNA-1273 vaccines, participants received two doses of one or the other. Source: CD4+ T cells from PBMCs cultured with HCoV-OC43 spike peptides, taken after COVID-19 vaccination. The sample's subset: HCoV-OC43 spike overlapping peptide pool stimulation. All receptors derive from a human donor who received a COVID-19 vaccine.

The rearrangement links TRBV2 to TRBJ2-2; 9 bases agree with TRBD2. Per the germline V gene, CDR1 is SNHLY and CDR2 is FYNNEI. V lost 3 bases and J lost 6; bases outside the gene matches: 14. This CDR3 is 18 amino acids long. The CDR3 protein is CASSDSGRGGYSSGELFF. The CDR3 nucleotides are TGTGCCAGCAGTGATAGTGGGCGGGGGGGCTACTCTTCCGGGGAGCTGTTTTTT.

This rearrangement joins TRBV10-3 to TRBJ1-5; D gene unclear. The CDR3 has 17 amino acids. Trimming shortened V by 0 bases and J by 2 bases, and 14 bases separated the two germline ends. Per the germline V gene, CDR1 is ENHRY and CDR2 is SYGVKD. The CDR3 loop is CAISESPWRDRNQPQHF. In DNA, the CDR3 is TGTGCCATCAGTGAGTCCCCTTGGCGAGATCGCAATCAGCCCCAGCATTTT.

V is TRBV27 and J is TRBJ2-3; 10 bases agree with TRBD1. The germline V gene has CDR1 MNHEY and CDR2 SMNVEV (reference sequence). The CDR3 length is 14 residues. V lost 5 bases, J lost 6 bases, and 5 bases stayed unmatched. The CDR3, as DNA: TGTGCCAGCAGTCCCGGACAGGGGGGGGATACGCAGTATTTT. Its protein is CASSPGQGGDTQYF.

This clone was found a few times. The CDR3 loop is CASSPDPGGNTIYF. CDR3 bases: TGTGCCAGCTCTCCCGACCCTGGCGGAAACACCATATATTTT. This chain joins TRBV18 and TRBJ1-3, with D unclear. Germline loops: CDR1 KGHSH, CDR2 LQKENI. The CDR3 is made up of 14 amino acids. Trimming stripped 6 bases from V and 4 bases from J, with 13 bases between. The full variable domain, in which reference TRBV18 and TRBJ1-3 provide the parts outside the CDR3, is NAGVMQNPRHLVRRRGQEARLRCSPMKGHSHVYWYRQLPEEGLKFMVYLQKENIIDESGMPKERFSAEFPKEGPSILRIQQVVRGDSAAYFCASSPDPGGNTIYFGEGSWLTVV.

The chain is built from TRBV28 and TRBJ1-5, with D possibly matching TRBD1 (5 bases). The CDR3 is 16 residues long. V gave up 10 bases and J gave up 4 bases, with 23 bases separating them. Germline V gene sequence: CDR1 MDHEN, CDR2 SYDVKM. CDR3 sequence (DNA): TGTGCCACCACCCCCGGGGGGTCTAATGGTAATCAGCCCCAGCATTTT. Its protein is CATTPGGSNGNQPQHF.

The chain couples TRBV21-1 to TRBJ1-5. TRBV21-1 is listed as a pseudogene. CDR3 length: 15 residues. DNA of the CDR3: TGTGCCAGCGGTCCCCAGGAGGGAATGAGTCAGCCCCAGCATTTT. Its protein product is CASGPQEGMSQPQHF.

This clone was seen only a few times. The chain combines TRBV15 with TRBJ2-6, with D unresolved. Trimming removed 0 bases from V and 0 bases from J, with 9 bases in between. Germline-derived CDR1 and CDR2 are LNHNV and YYDKDF (reference sequence). The CDR3 sequence is 17 residues long. CDR3 loop: CATSRDRGASGANVLTF. The CDR3 DNA sequence: TGTGCCACCAGCAGAGATCGCGGAGCCTCTGGGGCCAACGTCCTGACTTTC.

The genes are TRBV27 and TRBJ1-1, with 10 bases lining up with TRBD1. The ends lost 10 bases at V and 5 bases at J; junction bases unmatched: 16. This CDR3 is built from 16 residues. Germline lookup yields CDR1 MNHEY and CDR2 SMNVEV (reference sequence). This CDR3 is CATLAGTGATWTEAFF. In DNA form, the CDR3 reads TGTGCCACCCTAGCCGGGACAGGGGCTACATGGACTGAAGCTTTCTTT.

The chain uses TRBV5-1 and TRBJ2-5; 11 bases map to TRBD1. This CDR3 is built from 14 residues. The germline gives CDR1 SGHRS, CDR2 YFSETQ. The junction had 3 bases not matched to a gene; V was cut back by 4 bases and J by 4 bases. Here the CDR3 reads CASSLDRGRETQYF. The CDR3 region has the DNA TGCGCCAGCAGCCTGGACAGGGGGCGAGAGACCCAGTACTTC. Full variable domain (missing parts from reference TRBV5-1 and TRBJ2-5): KAGVTQTPRYLIKTRGQQVTLSCSPISGHRSVSWYQQTPGQGLQFLFEYFSETQRNKGNFPGRFSGRQFSNSRSEMNVSTLELGDSALYLCASSLDRGRETQYFGPGTRLLVL.

The V and J genes are TRBV7-2 and TRBJ2-5; 9 positions match TRBD2. The V gene's germline CDR1 is SGHTA and CDR2 FQGNSA. The J segment lost 4 bases and the V segment lost 1 base, leaving 13 bases of the junction unmatched. This CDR3 spans 18 amino acids. DNA for the CDR3: TGTGCCAGCAGCTTAGTCTTTAGTGGCGGGGGGGCCGTAGAGACCCAGTACTTC. Translation: CASSLVFSGGGAVETQYF.

The J gene is TRBJ1-6, the V gene TRBV11-2; the match to TRBD1 covers 7 bases. The germline gives CDR1 SGHAT, CDR2 FQNNGV. V lost 5 bases and J lost 2; bases outside the gene matches: 12. CDR3 length equals 18 residues. The CDR3 loop reads CASSIGTAVTPYNSPLHF. The CDR3 DNA is TGTGCCAGCAGCATCGGGACAGCCGTTACTCCCTATAATTCACCCCTCCACTTT.

The chain couples TRBV6-6 to TRBJ1-1; 10 bases are shared with TRBD1. Germline lookup yields CDR1 MNHNY and CDR2 SVGAGI (reference sequence). With 0 bases clipped from V and 5 bases from J, the junction kept 3 bases outside the gene matches. The CDR3 runs to 15 residues. CDR3 sequence (DNA): TGTGCCAGCAGTTACTCCAGGACAGGGGGGACTGAAGCTTTCTTT. This encodes CASSYSRTGGTEAFF.

This chain connects TRBV19 to TRBJ1-3, with 9 bases aligning to TRBD1. This CDR3 spans 13 amino acids. V gave up 7 bases and J gave up 9 bases; unmatched junction bases: 7. Germline values: CDR1 LNHDA, CDR2 SQIVND (reference sequence). CDR3 in amino acids: CASTAGTGPTIYF. CDR3 DNA sequence: TGTGCCAGTACCGCCGGGACAGGGCCCACCATATATTTT.

This chain joins TRBV5-1 and TRBJ1-6; TRBD1 aligns across 10 bases. The trim removed 5 bases at V and 9 bases at J, leaving 5 bases unmatched. Germline CDR1 SGHRS, CDR2 YFSETQ. This CDR3 is 14 amino acids long. CDR3 protein: CASSPGQGFSPLHF. CDR3 coding DNA: TGCGCCAGCAGTCCGGGACAGGGGTTTTCACCCCTCCACTTT.

The chain joins TRBV4-1 to TRBJ1-2, with TRBD1 matching over 9 bases. The CDR3 runs 16 residues. The germline V gene has CDR1 MGHRA and CDR2 YSYEKL. V lost 5 bases, J lost 4 bases, and 11 bases stayed unmatched. The CDR3 protein is CASSVPGTGITYGYTF. Here the CDR3 DNA reads TGCGCCAGCAGCGTTCCCGGGACAGGGATTACCTATGGCTACACCTTC.

The rearrangement joins TRBV7-2 to TRBJ2-3; no definite D call. CDR1 is SGHTA, CDR2 FQGNSA, per germline. The V end was cut by 5 bases, the J end by 6 bases, with 15 bases between. This CDR3 comprises 14 residues. CDR3 residues: CASSLRTPEDTQYF. In DNA, the CDR3 is TGTGCCAGCAGCCTCAGGACCCCCGAGGATACGCAGTATTTT.

This clone was found a few times. The chain uses TRBV6-2 or TRBV6-3 and TRBJ2-7; tentatively, D is TRBD2 (6 bases). Trimming left V 0 bases short and J 2 bases short, with 8 bases between. CDR1 is MNHEY and CDR2 is SVGEGT in the germline V gene. The CDR3 totals 14 residues. The CDR3 DNA is TGTGCCAGCAGTTACTCGGAGGGAGCCTACGAGCAGTACGTC. The encoded protein is CASSYSEGAYEQYV.

The chain combines TRBV5-1 with TRBJ2-3, with TRBD1 matching over 7 bases. Germline loops: CDR1 SGHRS, CDR2 YFSETQ. The J segment lost 0 bases and the V segment lost 3 bases, leaving 10 bases of the junction unmatched. The CDR3 is 17 residues long. The CDR3 nucleotides are TGCGCCAGCAGCTCAACCCACCGGGACAGTAGCACAGATACGCAGTATTTT. Protein sequence: CASSSTHRDSSTDTQYF.

The J gene is TRBJ1-1, the V gene TRBV5-1; 7 nucleotides line up with TRBD1. Germline V gene lookup returns CDR1 SGHRS and CDR2 YFSETQ. This CDR3 region has 14 residues. V was pared by 6 bases and J by 0 bases, with 5 bases of the junction left unmatched. The CDR3 here is CASTHGTVNTEAFF. The CDR3 region has the DNA TGCGCCAGCACGCACGGGACAGTGAACACTGAAGCTTTCTTT.

CDR3 residues: CATSDRDRGKEQFF. The CDR3 DNA is TGTGCCACCAGTGACAGGGACAGGGGGAAAGAGCAGTTCTTC. The rearrangement joins TRBV24-1 to TRBJ2-1, with TRBD1 matching 11 bases. J gave up 10 bases and V 4 bases, and 5 bases lay outside the gene matches. Germline lookup yields CDR1 KGHDR and CDR2 SFDVKD. The CDR3 contains 14 residues.

In DNA form, the CDR3 reads TGTGCCAGCAGCAGGAGGGCTGTAGATACGCAGTATTTT. Amino acid sequence: CASSRRAVDTQYF. V and J are TRBV28 and TRBJ2-3; TRBD2 is a possible D gene (6 bases). The CDR3 runs to 13 residues. CDR1 is MDHEN, CDR2 SYDVKM, per germline. V lost 6 bases and J lost 5, with 12 bases in between.

This clone came up a few times. The V and J genes are TRBV4-1 and TRBJ1-2; D unresolved. Trimming removed 1 base from V and 5 bases from J, with 20 bases in between. CDR1 MGHRA and CDR2 YSYEKL come from the germline V gene. The CDR3 loop spans 17 amino acids. CDR3 DNA: TGCGCCAGCAGCCAAGGGTTCGTGGGTGGAGGAGGGTATGGCTACACCTTC. Residues: CASSQGFVGGGGYGYTF.

This chain links TRBV29-1 with TRBJ2-5; weak D call: TRBD1 (5 bases). Germline-derived CDR1 and CDR2 are SQVTM and ANQGSEA. Trimming stripped 5 bases from V and 0 bases from J, with 10 bases between. The CDR3 length is 13 residues. The CDR3 reads CSVRQRYQETQYF. Here the CDR3 DNA reads TGCAGCGTTCGACAGAGATACCAAGAGACCCAGTACTTC.

Turning to this clone: At one end, the junction sequence differs from germline, possibly due to a read error. This chain connects TRBV5-6 to TRBJ1-4; D is uncertain. Looked up from germline, CDR1 is SGHDT and CDR2 is YYEEEE. The CDR3 runs 14 residues. For the CDR3, the DNA is TGTGCCAGCAACTTGAGGACTATAGACGAAAAACTGTTTTTT. Its protein is CASNLRTIDEKLFF.

The CDR3 protein is CASSESGTGKNIQYF. The CDR3 DNA follows: TGTGCCAGCTCTGAGTCCGGGACAGGTAAAAACATTCAGTACTTC. This chain connects TRBV27 to TRBJ2-4, with 8 bases identical to TRBD1. This CDR3 is 15 amino acids long. Germline V CDR1 and CDR2: MNHEY, SMNVEV (reference sequence). Trimming at V came to 8 bases and at J to 4 bases, leaving 10 bases not matched to a gene.

V is TRBV5-6 and J is TRBJ2-2; TRBD1 matches at 10 bases. The CDR3 totals 16 residues. With V trimmed by 1 base and J by 5 bases, 5 bases remained unmatched. Per germline, CDR1 SGHDT and CDR2 YYEEEE. The CDR3 protein is CASSLLAGQGTGELFF. The CDR3 DNA sequence: TGTGCCAGCAGCTTGTTGGCGGGACAGGGGACCGGGGAGCTGTTTTTT.

The chain recombines TRBV10-1 with TRBJ1-2, with TRBD1 as a possible D gene (5 bases). Trimming removed 4 bases at V and 2 bases at J, with 8 bases between. The CDR3 runs 13 residues. The germline V gene encodes CDR1 WNHNN and CDR2 SYGVQD (reference sequence). The CDR3 reads CASSGQNNYGYTF. The CDR3 region has the DNA TGCGCCAGCAGTGGACAGAACAACTATGGCTACACCTTC.

This sequence joins TRBV6-5 and TRBJ2-7, with unresolved D. Germline V gives CDR1 MNHEY, CDR2 SVGAGI. The CDR3 runs to 14 residues. V was trimmed by 6 bases and J by 4 bases, leaving 16 bases between them. The CDR3 loop is CASSEQKVGYEQYV. For the CDR3, the DNA is TGTGCCAGCAGCGAGCAAAAGGTGGGGTACGAGCAGTACGTC.

CDR3: CASRLAGGPYEQYV. The CDR3 coding sequence is TGTGCCAGCCGACTGGCGGGGGGCCCCTACGAGCAGTACGTC. V and J are TRBV2 and TRBJ2-7, with 8 bases matching TRBD2. CDR3 length: 14 residues. Germline V gene sequence: CDR1 SNHLY, CDR2 FYNNEI. J was trimmed by 2 bases and V by 8 bases; bases with no gene match: 8.